This T cell receptor beta chain comes out of a study of blood T cell repertoires in COVID-19. The overall study: Acute and convalescent COVID-19 samples came from the United States, Italy and Spain. The cDNA or gDNA used as material had been derived from T cells, B-cell-depleted T cells, or PBMCs.

Original analysis: For nucleated cells, counts were estimated from reference gene primer amplification. Profiling relied on immunoSEQ multiplex PCR, and the TCRdb table lists in-frame clones only, not all of them. The V and J calls and clone size were taken over from that table, and D and trimming were inferred from the DNA. The profile shows 130,000 to 150,000 clones, approximately 86% of them singletons. This CDR3 is 15 amino acids long. Germline trimming cut 5 bases from V and 5 bases from J; bases unmatched to any gene: 8. Germline V gene data show CDR1 as MNHNY and CDR2 as SVGAGI (reference sequence).

The receptor comes from a woman aged 40-49 years with active or convalescent COVID-19. The specimen was peripheral blood. The chain has TRBV6-6 and TRBJ2-5; TRBD2 matches 10 bases. CDR3 protein: CASSRIAGGGETQYF. CDR3 sequence (DNA): TGTGCCAGCAGTCGAATAGCGGGGGGAGGGGAGACCCAGTACTTC.